This T cell receptor beta chain derives from a study of metastatic and nonmetastatic thyroid tumors. Germline V gene sequence: CDR1 MNHEY, CDR2 SVGEGT. The V end was cut by 5 bases, the J end by 10 bases, with 12 bases between. The length of the CDR3 is 13 residues. There were no patients who had received any treatment before thyroid surgery. TCRdb re-clonotyped the PCR reads through MiXCR. The table includes 45,000 to 65,000 clones, 17% detected once. This clone was counted a few times. The receptor's source is a female donor with papillary thyroid cancer or a benign thyroid nodule (not recorded which). Some clones in this sample may be carry-over from other donors' samples. The rearrangement links TRBV6-2 or TRBV6-3 to TRBJ1-6, with D maybe TRBD1 (6 bases). The sequencing input was blood. In DNA form, the CDR3 reads TGTGCCAGCAGTATGGGGGGCGTCTCACCCCTCCACTTT. It translates to CASSMGGVSPLHF.